This TCR beta chain was captured by sequencing in a study of shared clonotypes between healthy human individuals. About this clone: No antigen is known for it.

Cells designated naive CD8 were CD45RO-negative and were positively selected for CCR7, with terminally differentiated effector memory CD45RA+ cells excluded. The study, taken as a whole, reports: Sequencing of the sorted subsets was shown by rarefaction to be incomplete despite large depth. The study found lower generation probabilities in non-shared clonotypes than in those shared by all four donors.

Method: immunoSEQ multiplex PCR; TCRdb's copy keeps in-frame clones and lacks some. The sample holds approximately 600,000 clones; 85% to 95% are singletons and the top ten take about 0.11%. The CDR3 is 15 amino acids. The germline CDR1 and CDR2 sequences are SGDLS and YYNGEE. With V trimmed by 3 bases and J by 5 bases, 7 bases remained unmatched. The J gene is TRBJ1-4, the V gene TRBV9; the match to TRBD1 covers 7 bases. Sequencing input: naive CD8+ T cells sorted from blood. The receptor was derived from a woman aged 25-40 years in good health. The CDR3 bases are TGTGCCAGCAGCGCAGGGACAGACCCAAATGAAAAACTGTTTTTT. Translating gives CASSAGTDPNEKLFF.